This TCR beta chain came from a study of shared clonotypes between healthy human individuals. Notes on the study in general: All-four-donor shared clonotypes had higher generation probabilities than non-shared clonotypes did.

Remarks on this clone: Its antigen is not known.

Sequencing was performed with immunoSEQ multiplex PCR; in TCRdb, only in-frame clones are kept and a portion is missing. Here the sample spans about 1,500,000 clones, around 97% being singletons. Study donors comprised healthy, HIV-negative adults devoid of recent acute infection or vaccination. In germline, CDR1 is SGHKS, CDR2 YYEKEE (reference sequence). Losses at the gene ends were 2 bases for V and 7 bases for J; bases not matched to a gene: 8. There are 15 residues in the CDR3. The sequenced sample consisted of naive CD4+ T cells sorted from blood. Stated subset: CD45RA+ positively selected. The rearrangement joins TRBV5-5 to TRBJ2-1; the match to TRBD2 covers 8 bases. This sequence originates from a man aged 30-40 years in good health. In nucleotides, the CDR3 is TGTGCCAGCAGCTTCGTCGGGAGGGCCTCAAATGAGCAGTTCTTC. It specifies CASSFVGRASNEQFF.